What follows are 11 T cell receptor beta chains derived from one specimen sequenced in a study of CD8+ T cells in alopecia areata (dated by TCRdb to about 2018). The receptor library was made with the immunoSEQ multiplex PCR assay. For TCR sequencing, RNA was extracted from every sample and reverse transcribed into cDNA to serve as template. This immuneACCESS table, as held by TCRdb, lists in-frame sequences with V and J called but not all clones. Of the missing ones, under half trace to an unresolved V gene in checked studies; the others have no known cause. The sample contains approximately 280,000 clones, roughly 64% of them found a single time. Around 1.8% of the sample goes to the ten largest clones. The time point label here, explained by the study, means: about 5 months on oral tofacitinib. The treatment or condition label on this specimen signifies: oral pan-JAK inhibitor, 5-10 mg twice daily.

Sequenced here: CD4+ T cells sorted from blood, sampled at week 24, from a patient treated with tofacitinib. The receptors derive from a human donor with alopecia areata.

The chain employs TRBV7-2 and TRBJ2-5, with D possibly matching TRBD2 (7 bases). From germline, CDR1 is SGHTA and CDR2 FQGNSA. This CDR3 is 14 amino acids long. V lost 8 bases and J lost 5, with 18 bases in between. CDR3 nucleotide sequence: TGTGCCAGCTTACAAGGGGGGGCTCTTGAGACCCAGTACTTC. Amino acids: CASLQGGALETQYF.

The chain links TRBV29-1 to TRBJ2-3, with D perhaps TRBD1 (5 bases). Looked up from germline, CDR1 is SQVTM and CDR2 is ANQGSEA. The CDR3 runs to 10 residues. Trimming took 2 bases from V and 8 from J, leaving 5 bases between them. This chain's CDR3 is CSVERGTQYF. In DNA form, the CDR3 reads TGCAGCGTTGAAAGGGGTACGCAGTATTTT.

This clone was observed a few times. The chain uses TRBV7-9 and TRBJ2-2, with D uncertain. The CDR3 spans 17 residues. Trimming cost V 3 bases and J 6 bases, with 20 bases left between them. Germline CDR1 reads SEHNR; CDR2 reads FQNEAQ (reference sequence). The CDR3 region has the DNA TGTGCCAGCAGCTTCCGGTCCCGACCCATGGGCGCCGGGGAGCTGTTTTTT. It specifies CASSFRSRPMGAGELFF.

The CDR3 coding sequence is TGTGCCAGCAGCACTGGGACTATAAGGACTGAGCAGTTCTTC. As protein: CASSTGTIRTEQFF. The V gene is TRBV9, the J gene TRBJ2-1; 7 bases agree with TRBD2. CDR3 size: 14 residues. V lost 4 bases, J lost 9 bases, and 10 bases stayed unmatched. CDR1 is SGDLS, CDR2 YYNGEE, per germline.

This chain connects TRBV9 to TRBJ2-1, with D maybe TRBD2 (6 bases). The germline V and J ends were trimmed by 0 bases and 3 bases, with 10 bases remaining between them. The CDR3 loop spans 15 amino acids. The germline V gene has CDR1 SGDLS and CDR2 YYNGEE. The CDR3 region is CASSVGGGDYNEQFF. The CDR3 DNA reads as TGTGCCAGCAGCGTAGGTGGAGGGGACTACAATGAGCAGTTCTTC.

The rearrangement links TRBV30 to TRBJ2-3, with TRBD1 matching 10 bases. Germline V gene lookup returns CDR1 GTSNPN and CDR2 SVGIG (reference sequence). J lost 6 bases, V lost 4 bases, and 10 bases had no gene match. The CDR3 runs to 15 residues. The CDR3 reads CAWTFDRGLSDTQYF. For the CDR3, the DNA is TGTGCCTGGACCTTTGACAGGGGGCTTTCCGATACGCAGTATTTT.

For the CDR3, the DNA is TGCAGCGTTGTTGAGAACAGGGGGCTTGGTTCACCCCTCCACTTT. This encodes CSVVENRGLGSPLHF. V and J are TRBV29-1 and TRBJ1-6; 9 bases match TRBD1. CDR3 size: 15 residues. Germline CDR1 is SQVTM and CDR2 is ANQGSEA. Trimming took 4 bases from V and 9 from J; bases not matched to a gene: 10.

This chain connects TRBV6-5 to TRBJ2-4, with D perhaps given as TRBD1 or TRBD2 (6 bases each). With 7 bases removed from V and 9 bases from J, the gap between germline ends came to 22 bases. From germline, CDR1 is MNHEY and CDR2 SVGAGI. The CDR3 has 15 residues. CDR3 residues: CASTPTGRGGGIQYF. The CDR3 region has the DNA TGTGCCAGCACCCCTACGGGCAGGGGAGGAGGCATTCAGTACTTC.

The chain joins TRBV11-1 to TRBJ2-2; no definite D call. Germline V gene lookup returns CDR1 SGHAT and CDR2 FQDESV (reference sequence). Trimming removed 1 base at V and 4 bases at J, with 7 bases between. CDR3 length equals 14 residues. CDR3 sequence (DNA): TGTGCCAGCAGCTTAGAGGCAGTCACCGGGGAGCTGTTTTTT. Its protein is CASSLEAVTGELFF.

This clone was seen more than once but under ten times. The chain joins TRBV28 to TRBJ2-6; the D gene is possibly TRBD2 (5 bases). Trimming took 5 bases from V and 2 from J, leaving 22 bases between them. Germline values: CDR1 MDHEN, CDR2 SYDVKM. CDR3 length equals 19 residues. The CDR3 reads CASSLFNGALRAGANVLTF. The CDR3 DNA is TGTGCCAGCAGTCTCTTCAACGGCGCTCTGAGGGCTGGGGCCAACGTCCTGACTTTC.

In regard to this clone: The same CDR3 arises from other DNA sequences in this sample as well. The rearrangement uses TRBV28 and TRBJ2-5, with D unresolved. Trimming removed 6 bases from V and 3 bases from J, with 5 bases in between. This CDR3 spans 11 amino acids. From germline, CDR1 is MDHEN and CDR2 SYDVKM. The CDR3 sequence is CASSLKETQYF. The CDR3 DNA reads TGTGCCAGCAGCCTAAAAGAGACCCAGTACTTC.